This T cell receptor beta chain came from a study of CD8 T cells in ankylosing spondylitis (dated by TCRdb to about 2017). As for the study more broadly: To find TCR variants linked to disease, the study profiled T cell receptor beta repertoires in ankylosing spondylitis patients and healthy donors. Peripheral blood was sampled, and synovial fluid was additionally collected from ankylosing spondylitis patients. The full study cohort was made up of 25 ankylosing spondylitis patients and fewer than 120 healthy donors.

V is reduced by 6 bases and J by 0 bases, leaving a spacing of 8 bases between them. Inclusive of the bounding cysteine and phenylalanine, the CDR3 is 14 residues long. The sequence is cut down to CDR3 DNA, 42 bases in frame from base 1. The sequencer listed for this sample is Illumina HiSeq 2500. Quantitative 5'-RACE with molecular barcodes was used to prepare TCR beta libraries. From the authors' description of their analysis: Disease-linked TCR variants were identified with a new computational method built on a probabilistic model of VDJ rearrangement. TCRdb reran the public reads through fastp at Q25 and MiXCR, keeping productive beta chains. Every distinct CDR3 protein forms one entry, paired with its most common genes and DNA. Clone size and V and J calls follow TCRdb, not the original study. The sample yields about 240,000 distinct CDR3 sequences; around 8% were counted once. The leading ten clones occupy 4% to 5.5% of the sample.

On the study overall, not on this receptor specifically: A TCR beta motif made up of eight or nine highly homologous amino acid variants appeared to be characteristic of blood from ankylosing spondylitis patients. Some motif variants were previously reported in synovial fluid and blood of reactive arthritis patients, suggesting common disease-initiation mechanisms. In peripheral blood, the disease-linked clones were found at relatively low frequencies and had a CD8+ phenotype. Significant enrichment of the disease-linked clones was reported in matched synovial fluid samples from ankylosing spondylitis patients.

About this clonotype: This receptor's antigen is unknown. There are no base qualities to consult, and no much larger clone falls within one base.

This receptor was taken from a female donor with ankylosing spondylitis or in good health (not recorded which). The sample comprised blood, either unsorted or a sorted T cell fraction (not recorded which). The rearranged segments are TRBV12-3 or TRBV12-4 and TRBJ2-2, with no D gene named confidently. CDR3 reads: CASRLQPNTGELFF. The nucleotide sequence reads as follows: TGTGCCAGCAGGCTCCAGCCGAACACCGGGGAGCTGTTTTTT.